The entry that follows covers one T cell receptor (beta chain) sequence. The antigen it binds to is not known. One base away there is no much larger clone; base qualities are not given. The immunoSEQ Assay, a bias-controlled multiplex PCR, was used to amplify TCRbeta CDR3 regions from genomic DNA. For the original study's pipeline: The number of nucleated cells in each sample was estimated from the amplification of reference gene primers within the assay. To quantify the absolute abundance of each unique TCRbeta CDR3 rearrangement, sequence reads were collapsed and filtered. For each sample, productive Simpson clonality was calculated by taking the square root of Simpson's diversity index across productive rearrangements. Drawn from immuneACCESS, this table holds only the in-frame rearrangements with V and J called that TCRdb kept. Clones are partly lost; checked studies trace under half to an unresolved V gene and leave the rest unexplained. That table is the source of V, J and clone size, and D and trimming were worked out from the DNA. The sample includes 200,000 to 300,000 clones, with approximately 86% observed a single time. Under 2.5% of the sample goes to the ten largest clones.

From a lookup of the germline V gene (reference sequence), CDR1 and CDR2 are MNHEY and SMNVEV. The CDR3 numbers 15 residues from cysteine through phenylalanine. The DNA shown is the 45-base CDR3, in frame from base 1. From V the trimming removes 3 bases and from J it removes 7 bases, while the gene matches leave 5 bases of the junction unaccounted for. Each collaborating institution followed its own protocols to collect whole blood in K2EDTA tubes. For TCRbeta analysis, collaborators shipped samples in one of three forms: frozen whole blood, isolated PBMCs, or DNA extracted from either of those sample types. The source of the sample is a study of blood T cell repertoires in COVID-19 (dated by TCRdb to the early 2020s). General notes on the study: The collaborator samples originated in the United States, Italy and Spain and spanned the acute and convalescent phases of COVID-19. The repertoires were released in a freely available public database meant as a resource for research on the immune response to SARS-CoV-2. Subjects who had been exposed to COVID-19, were actively infected with it, or had recovered from it provided the deeply sampled blood TCRbeta repertoires that made up the dataset. The prospective study material was composed of cDNA or gDNA derived from T cells, B-cell-depleted T cells, or PBMCs. A de-identified subject ID, COVID-19 status, age in years and sex were almost always included in the sample metadata. The samples were drawn from two sources: the first 160 participants of the ongoing ImmuneRACE study, and over 1,000 subjects contributed by 6 global collaborators. Where available, HLA class I and class II types were taken from metadata supplied by the sample provider and were not determined by assay-based typing. The paper's findings and limits, for the study overall: Clinical and demographic metadata were provided uncurated, with the amount varying by source and participant.

This TCR was recovered from a man aged 25-40 years with active or convalescent COVID-19. Recombination connected TRBV27 to TRBJ2-2; TRBD2 lines up with 10 middle nucleotides. Sequenced sample: peripheral blood. The nucleotide sequence is given as TGTGCCAGCAGTTTGCAGCGGGGGGGTGGCGGGGAGCTGTTTTTT. Its translation reads: CASSLQRGGGGELFF.